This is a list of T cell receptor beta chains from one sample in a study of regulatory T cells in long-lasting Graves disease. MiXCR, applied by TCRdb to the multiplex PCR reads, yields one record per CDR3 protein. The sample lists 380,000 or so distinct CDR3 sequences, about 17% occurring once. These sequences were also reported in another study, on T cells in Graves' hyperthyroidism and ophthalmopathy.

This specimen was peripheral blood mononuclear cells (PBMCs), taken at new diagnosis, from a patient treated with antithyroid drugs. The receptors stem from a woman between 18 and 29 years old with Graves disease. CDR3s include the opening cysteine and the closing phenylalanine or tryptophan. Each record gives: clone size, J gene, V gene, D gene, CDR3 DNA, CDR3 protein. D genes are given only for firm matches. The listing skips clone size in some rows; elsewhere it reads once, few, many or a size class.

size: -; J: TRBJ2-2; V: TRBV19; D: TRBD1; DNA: TGTGCCGTTCCATCCGGGACAGGGCTGAACACCGGGGAGCTGTTTTTT; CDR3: CAVPSGTGLNTGELFF
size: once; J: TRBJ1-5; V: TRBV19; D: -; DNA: TGTGCCAGTAGGAATAGCAGGGGCTATCAGCCCCAGCATTTT; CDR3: CASRNSRGYQPQHF
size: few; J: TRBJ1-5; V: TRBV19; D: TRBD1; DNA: TGTGCCAGTATTGCGGCAAACAGGGGGGAGCAGCCCCAGCATTTT; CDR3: CASIAANRGEQPQHF
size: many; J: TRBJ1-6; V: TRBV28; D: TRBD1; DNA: TGTGCCAGCAGTGTCCAGGGGGCGGATCAAGTCGGAGCCCTCCACTTT; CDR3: CASSVQGADQVGALHF
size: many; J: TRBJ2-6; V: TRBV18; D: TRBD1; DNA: TGTGCCAGCTCACCACAGGGGGCGGATGGGGCCAACGTCCTGACTTTC; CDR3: CASSPQGADGANVLTF
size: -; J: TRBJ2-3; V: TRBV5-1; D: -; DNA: TGCGCCAGCAGCTTAGAAGGGGTGGCAGATACGCAGTATTTT; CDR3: CASSLEGVADTQYF
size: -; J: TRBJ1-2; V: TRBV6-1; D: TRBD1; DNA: TGTGCCAGCAGCCCGACCCCCAGGGGACAGAGTTATGGCTACACCTTC; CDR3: CASSPTPRGQSYGYTF
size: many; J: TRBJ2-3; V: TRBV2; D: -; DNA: TGTGCCAGCAGTTGGCTGGGGAGGGATACGCAGTATTTT; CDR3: CASSWLGRDTQYF
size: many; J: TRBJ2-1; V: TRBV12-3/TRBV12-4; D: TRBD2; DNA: TGTGCCAGCAGTTTAGCGCTAGCGGCATCCTACAATGAGCAGTTCTTC; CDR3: CASSLALAASYNEQFF
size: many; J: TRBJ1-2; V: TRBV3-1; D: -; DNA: TGTGCCAGCAGCCGAAACTCTGGCTACACCTTC; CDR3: CASSRNSGYTF
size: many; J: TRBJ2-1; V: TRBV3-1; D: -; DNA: TGTGCCAGCAGCCAAGATGGAAGGCAGTTCTTC; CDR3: CASSQDGRQFF
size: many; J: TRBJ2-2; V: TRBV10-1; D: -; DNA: TGCGCCAGCAGCGTCGGGACAACGAACACCGGGGAGCTGTTTTTT; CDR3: CASSVGTTNTGELFF
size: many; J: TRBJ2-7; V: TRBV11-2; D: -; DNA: TGTGCCAGCAGCTTAGCAGTAGTGGGGGAGATCCCCTACGAGCAGTACTTC; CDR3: CASSLAVVGEIPYEQYF
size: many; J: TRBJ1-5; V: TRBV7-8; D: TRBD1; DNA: TGTGCCAGCAGCTTAGGGGACAGGGACCAGCCCCAGCATTTT; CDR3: CASSLGDRDQPQHF
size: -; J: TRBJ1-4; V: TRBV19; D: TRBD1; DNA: TGTGCCAGTAGTATTACGGGACAGACTAATGAAAAACTGTTTTTT; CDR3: CASSITGQTNEKLFF
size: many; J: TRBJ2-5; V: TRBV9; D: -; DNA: TGTGCCAGCAGCGCCCCCACCCCGCGGGAGACCCAGTACTTC; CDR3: CASSAPTPRETQYF
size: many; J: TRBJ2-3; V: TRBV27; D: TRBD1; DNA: TGTGCCAGCAGTTTATGGGGACAGGGAACAGATACGCAGTATTTT; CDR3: CASSLWGQGTDTQYF
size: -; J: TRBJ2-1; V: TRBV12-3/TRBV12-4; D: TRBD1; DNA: TGTGCCAGCAAAATAAAAACCGGGACAGGGAATAATGAGCAGTTCTTC; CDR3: CASKIKTGTGNNEQFF
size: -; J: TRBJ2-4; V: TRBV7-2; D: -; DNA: TGTGCCAGCAGCCCATGGGGGGGGGCAATTGCCAAAAACATTCAGTACTTC; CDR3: CASSPWGGAIAKNIQYF
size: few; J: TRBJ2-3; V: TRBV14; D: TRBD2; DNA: TGTGCCAGCAGCCTGACTAGCGCCGGCGCAGATACGCAGTATTTT; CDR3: CASSLTSAGADTQYF
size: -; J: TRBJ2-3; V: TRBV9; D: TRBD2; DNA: TGTGCCAGCAGCGTAGAAGAGGGGCGGGGGGCCTACCCCCCAGATACGCAGTATTTT; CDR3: CASSVEEGRGAYPPDTQYF
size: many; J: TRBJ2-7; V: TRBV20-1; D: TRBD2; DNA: TGCAGTGCAAGTCCCCGGGACTACCACTCCTACGAGCAGTACTTC; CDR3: CSASPRDYHSYEQYF
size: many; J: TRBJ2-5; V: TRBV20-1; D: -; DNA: TGCAGTGCTAGAGATTTACAGTTGGAGACCCAGTACTTC; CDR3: CSARDLQLETQYF
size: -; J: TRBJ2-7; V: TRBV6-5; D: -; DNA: TGTGCCAGCAGTTACCGCCAGGGAGATAGATACGAGCAGTACTTC; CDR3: CASSYRQGDRYEQYF
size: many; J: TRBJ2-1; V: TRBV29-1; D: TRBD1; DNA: TGCAGCTTTAGGACAGGGGCTTTCAATGAGCAGTTCTTC; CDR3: CSFRTGAFNEQFF
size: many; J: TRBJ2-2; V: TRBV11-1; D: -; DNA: TGTGCCAGCAGCTTAGGAGTCTCGATTAACACCGGGGAGCTGTTTTTT; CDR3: CASSLGVSINTGELFF
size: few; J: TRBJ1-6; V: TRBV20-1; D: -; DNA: TGCAGTGCTAGAGGTCCGCAGGACAGCTCAAGCTCCTATAATTCACCCCTCCACTTT; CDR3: CSARGPQDSSSSYNSPLHF
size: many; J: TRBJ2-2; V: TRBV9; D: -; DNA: TGTGCCAGCAGCGGAAATCTACTGACAAGAGCGAACACCGGGGAGCTGTTTTTT; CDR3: CASSGNLLTRANTGELFF
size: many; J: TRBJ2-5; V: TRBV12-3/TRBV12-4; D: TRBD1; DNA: TGTGCCAGCAGTTTAGACGACAGGGGGCAAGAGACCCAGTACTTC; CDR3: CASSLDDRGQETQYF
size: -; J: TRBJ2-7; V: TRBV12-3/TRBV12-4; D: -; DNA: TGTGCCAGCAGTTCATCTAGCAGGACGGACTACGAGCAGTACTTC; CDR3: CASSSSSRTDYEQYF
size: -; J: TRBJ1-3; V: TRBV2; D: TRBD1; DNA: TGTGCCAGCAGTGCCCAGGGGGGCCCTGGAAACACCACATATTTT; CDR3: CASSAQGGPGNTTYF
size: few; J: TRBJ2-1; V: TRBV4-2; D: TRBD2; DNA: TGTGCCAGCAGCCAAGATCAGGTCTGGTTGGCGGGGGGGCGGGGGAGTGACAATGAGCAGTTCTTC; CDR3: CASSQDQVWLAGGRGSDNEQFF
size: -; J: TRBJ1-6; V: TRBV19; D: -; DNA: TGTGCCAGTAGTATGACAGGATATTCACCCCTCCACTTT; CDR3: CASSMTGYSPLHF
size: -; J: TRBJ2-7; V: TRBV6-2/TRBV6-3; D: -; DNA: TGTGCCAGCAGTTACTCCCGGGGGCCGTCCTACGAGCAGTACTTC; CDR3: CASSYSRGPSYEQYF
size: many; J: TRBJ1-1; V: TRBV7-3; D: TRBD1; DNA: TGTGCCAGCAGCTCACAGGGGGGCACTGAAGCTTTCTTT; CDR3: CASSSQGGTEAFF
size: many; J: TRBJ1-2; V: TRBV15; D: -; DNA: TGTGCCACCAGCAGCCCAACAGGACTATATGGCTACACCTTC; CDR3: CATSSPTGLYGYTF
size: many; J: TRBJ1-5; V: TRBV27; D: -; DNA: TGTGCCAGCAGTCCCCGAATTGACATCCCAGGGTACTTAAATCAGCCCCAGCATTTT; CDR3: CASSPRIDIPGYLNQPQHF